This T cell receptor (beta chain) came from a study of T cell responses to AZD1222 COVID-19 vaccine. Findings and limits, study-wide: Clonal diversity was possibly underestimated; the donors were predominantly white British and more often female. Vaccine-associated CD4 TCRs ranged over spike, dominating at 160-218 and 743-854. Repertoire sampling happened only post peak T cell response.

Combined were second doses at about 4 or about 12 weeks. As regards this clone: The antigen is undetermined.

Generated by immunoSEQ multiplex PCR, the TCRdb table keeps only in-frame clones and is missing some. This repertoire shows about 130,000 clones, approximately 90% found once; its top ten account for 0.9% to 1.2%. The receptor comes from an adult who received the AZD1222 COVID-19 vaccine. The material was peripheral blood, obtained 28 days after the second AZD1222 dose.

The CDR3 DNA is TGTGCCAGCAGTTTATTTAGCTCCTACTCCTACGAGCAGTACTTC. This encodes CASSLFSSYSYEQYF. The J gene is TRBJ2-7, the V gene TRBV27; D not certain. Looked up from germline, CDR1 is MNHEY and CDR2 is SMNVEV (reference sequence). Trimming pared 1 base from V and 0 bases from J, leaving 10 bases between. This CDR3 spans 15 amino acids.